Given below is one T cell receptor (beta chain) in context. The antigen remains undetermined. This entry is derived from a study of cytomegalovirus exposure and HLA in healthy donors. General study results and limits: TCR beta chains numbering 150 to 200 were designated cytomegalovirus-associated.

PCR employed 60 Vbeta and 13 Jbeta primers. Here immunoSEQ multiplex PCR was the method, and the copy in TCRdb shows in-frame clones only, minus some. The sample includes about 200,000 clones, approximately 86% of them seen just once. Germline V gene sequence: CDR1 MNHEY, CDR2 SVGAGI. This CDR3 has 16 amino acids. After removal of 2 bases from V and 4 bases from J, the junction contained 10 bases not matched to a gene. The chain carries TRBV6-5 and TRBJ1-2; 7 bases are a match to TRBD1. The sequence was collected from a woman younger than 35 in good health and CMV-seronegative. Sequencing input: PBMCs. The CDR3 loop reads CASSYAPGQISYGYTF. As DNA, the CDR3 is TGTGCCAGCAGTTACGCTCCGGGACAGATTTCCTATGGCTACACCTTC.